What follows are 20 T cell receptor beta chains derived from one specimen sequenced in a study of blood T cell repertoires in COVID-19. This table comes from immunoSEQ multiplex PCR, and its TCRdb copy is limited to in-frame clones, with some not included. This sample yields 200,000 to 250,000 clones, of which around 86% are seen a single time; approximately 7.6% belongs to the top ten. Sequencing was carried out using peripheral blood. The receptors come from an elderly woman with COVID-19, enrolled during active disease.

This clone was counted once. This chain uses TRBV5-1 with TRBJ1-1, with TRBD1 identical over 8 bases. With 5 bases clipped from V and 2 bases from J, the junction kept 2 bases outside the gene matches. Germline V lookup: CDR1 SGHRS, CDR2 YFSETQ. The CDR3 contains 13 residues. CDR3: CASRGTGNTEAFF. CDR3 in DNA: TGCGCCAGCAGAGGGACAGGAAACACTGAAGCTTTCTTT. The entire variable domain, with the rest obtained from reference TRBV5-1 and TRBJ1-1, is as follows: KAGVTQTPRYLIKTRGQQVTLSCSPISGHRSVSWYQQTPGQGLQFLFEYFSETQRNKGNFPGRFSGRQFSNSRSEMNVSTLELGDSALYLCASRGTGNTEAFFGQGTRLTVV.

In its sample, this clone was seen a few times. Germline is not matched at one junction end, which may reflect a read error. The chain couples TRBV7-7 to TRBJ1-1; D is uncertain. This CDR3 comprises 13 residues. Germline lookup yields CDR1 SSHAT and CDR2 FNYEAQ (reference sequence). Here the CDR3 DNA reads TGTGCTAGCAGCGCAGATTCGAACACTGAAGCTTTCTTT. Its translation: CASSADSNTEAFF. Supplemented by reference TRBV7-7 and TRBJ1-1, the full variable domain reads GAGVSQSPRYKVTKRGQDVTLRCDPISSHATLYWYQQALGQGPEFLTYFNYEAQPDKSGLPSDRFSAERPEGSISTLTIQRTEQRDSAMYRCASSADSNTEAFFGQGTRLTVV.

The rearrangement joins TRBV5-1 to TRBJ2-1; the D is unclear. V lost 2 bases to trimming and J lost 4 bases, with 10 bases between them. The CDR3 sequence is 14 residues long. Germline V gives CDR1 SGHRS, CDR2 YFSETQ. CDR3 residues: CASSLGSLYNEQFF. Written as DNA, the CDR3 is TGCGCCAGCAGCTTAGGTAGCTTGTACAATGAGCAGTTCTTC.

The chain recombines TRBV27 with TRBJ1-4, with a possible D match to TRBD1 (6 bases). Germline CDR1 MNHEY, CDR2 SMNVEV (reference sequence). The CDR3 is 15 residues long. Trimming removed 4 bases at V and 4 bases at J, with 13 bases between. CDR3 nucleotides: TGTGCCAGCAGTTCCCCCGACAGGCTTAATGAAAAACTGTTTTTT. This encodes CASSSPDRLNEKLFF.

For the CDR3, the DNA is TGTGCCAGCAGCCAAGCCTTAAACACCATATATTTT. It codes for CASSQALNTIYF. The J gene is TRBJ1-3, the V gene TRBV3-1 (or the pseudogene TRBV3-2); D not resolved. Germline V gene lookup returns CDR1 LGHDT and CDR2 YNNKEL (reference sequence). With 1 base removed from V and 6 bases from J, the gap between germline ends came to 4 bases. The CDR3 sequence is 12 residues long.

The chain uses TRBV7-2 and TRBJ2-7; 9 positions match TRBD2. CDR1 SGHTA and CDR2 FQGNSA come from the germline V gene. CDR3 length: 15 amino acids. V shed 5 bases and J 6 bases; nucleotides not matched to a gene: 11. CDR3 bases: TGTGCCAGCAGCCGTATAGCGGGAGCCGTTGGCGAGCAGTACTTC. This sequence encodes CASSRIAGAVGEQYF. The full variable domain, in which reference TRBV7-2 and TRBJ2-7 provide the parts outside the CDR3, is GAGVSQSPSNKVTEKGKDVELRCDPISGHTALYWYRQSLGQGLEFLIYFQGNSAPDKSGLPSDRFSAERTGGSVSTLTIQRTQQEDSAVYLCASSRIAGAVGEQYFGPGTRLTVT.

The CDR3 DNA follows: TGTGCCAGTAGTGTTGAAAAGGGGAACGAGCAGTTCTTC. It is translated as CASSVEKGNEQFF. The rearrangement joins TRBV19 to TRBJ2-1; D perhaps matches TRBD1 (5 bases). This CDR3 contains 13 residues. Germline loops: CDR1 LNHDA, CDR2 SQIVND (reference sequence). V shed 5 bases and J shed 10 bases, with 15 bases lying between them.

V gene TRBV5-1 combines with J gene TRBJ1-3; 9 bases are a match to TRBD1. This CDR3 comprises 15 residues. Per the germline V gene, CDR1 is SGHRS and CDR2 is YFSETQ. With 0 bases clipped from V and 3 bases from J, the junction kept 1 base outside the gene matches. This CDR3 reads CASSLGQGDGNTIYF. CDR3 coding DNA: TGCGCCAGCAGCTTGGGACAGGGGGATGGAAACACCATATATTTT.

The chain is built from TRBV18 and TRBJ1-1; 7 bases agree with TRBD1. CDR1 is KGHSH and CDR2 is LQKENI in the germline V gene. Losses at the gene ends were 2 bases for V and 0 bases for J; bases not matched to a gene: 9. The CDR3 is 17 amino acids. CDR3 sequence: CASSPKGARVVNTEAFF. DNA for the CDR3: TGTGCCAGCTCACCAAAGGGGGCCCGAGTTGTGAACACTGAAGCTTTCTTT.

V and J are TRBV27 and TRBJ1-6, with TRBD1 matching over 8 bases. V shed 5 bases, J shed 7 bases, and the junction held 4 bases outside the gene matches. In germline, CDR1 is MNHEY, CDR2 SMNVEV (reference sequence). The CDR3 is 14 residues long. In DNA, the CDR3 is TGTGCCAGCAGTCCCCGGGACAGGAATTCACCCCTCCACTTT. Protein sequence: CASSPRDRNSPLHF.

V and J are TRBV19 and TRBJ2-1, with TRBD2 matching 10 bases. This CDR3 has 16 residues. The germline V gene encodes CDR1 LNHDA and CDR2 SQIVND (reference sequence). V was clipped by 4 bases and J by 6 bases; unmatched bases: 9. The CDR3 DNA reads as TGTGCCAGTAGTAGCCGGCTAGCGGGAGAGGGCAATGAGCAGTTCTTC. It yields the protein CASSSRLAGEGNEQFF. Complete variable domain (other parts from reference TRBV19 and TRBJ2-1): DGGITQSPKYLFRKEGQNVTLSCEQNLNHDAMYWYRQDPGQGLRLIYYSQIVNDFQKGDIAEGYSVSREKKESFPLTVTSAQKNPTAFYLCASSSRLAGEGNEQFFGPGTRLTVL.

This clone was observed a handful of times. The gene calls are TRBV4-2 and TRBJ1-3; D unclear. This CDR3 spans 17 amino acids. The germline V gene has CDR1 LGHNA and CDR2 YNFKEQ. Trimming took 1 base from V and 3 from J, leaving 16 bases between them. The CDR3 bases are TGTGCCAGCAGCCAAGCACTCTACGGACTTTTTGGAAACACCATATATTTT. This encodes CASSQALYGLFGNTIYF.

With respect to this clone: One base away lies a much larger clone, so this may be a sequencing read error. The chain combines TRBV2 with TRBJ1-3; no firm D call. The CDR3 contains 14 residues. Germline CDR1 is SNHLY and CDR2 is FYNNEI. CDR3 sequence reads: CASSGAASENTIYF. The CDR3 nucleotides are TGTGCCAGCAGTGGGGCAGCTTCTGAAAACACCATATATTTT.

The chain recombines TRBV6-2 or TRBV6-3 with TRBJ2-1; 9 nucleotides align to TRBD2. Germline lookup yields CDR1 MNHEY and CDR2 SVGEGT. The V and J ends lost 6 bases and 1 base, in that order; junction bases with no gene match: 7. This CDR3 spans 16 amino acids. DNA for the CDR3: TGTGCCAGCAGCCCTTGGCGGGGGGGATCCTACAATGAGCAGTTCTTC. It yields the protein CASSPWRGGSYNEQFF.

For this clone: Within the sample, other DNA sequences also encode this same CDR3. This sequence joins TRBV5-1 and TRBJ2-7; D is ambiguous. Germline loops: CDR1 SGHRS, CDR2 YFSETQ. The CDR3 contains 12 residues. Trimming removed 3 bases at V and 0 bases at J, with 4 bases between. In DNA, the CDR3 is TGCGCCAGCAGCTCGGGCTCCTACGAGCAGTACTTC. Translated, it gives CASSSGSYEQYF.

In nucleotides, the CDR3 is TGTGCCAGCTCACCACGGCTCGCGGGGGGGCGGGACAATGAGCAGTTCTTC. It encodes CASSPRLAGGRDNEQFF. The gene calls are TRBV18 and TRBJ2-1, with 9 bases that match TRBD2. This CDR3 comprises 17 residues. The junction had 9 bases not matched to a gene; V was cut back by 1 base and J by 5 bases. CDR1 is KGHSH, CDR2 LQKENI, per germline.

The genes are TRBV5-1 and TRBJ1-4; maybe TRBD1 (6 bases). The CDR3 is made up of 15 amino acids. Germline CDR1 is SGHRS and CDR2 is YFSETQ. Trimming stripped 0 bases from V and 8 bases from J, with 14 bases between. CDR3: CASSLAGAGEEKLFF. The CDR3 nucleotides read TGCGCCAGCAGCTTGGCCGGGGCAGGGGAGGAAAAACTGTTTTTT. Full variable domain (remainder filled in from reference TRBV5-1 and TRBJ1-4): KAGVTQTPRYLIKTRGQQVTLSCSPISGHRSVSWYQQTPGQGLQFLFEYFSETQRNKGNFPGRFSGRQFSNSRSEMNVSTLELGDSALYLCASSLAGAGEEKLFFGSGTQLSVL.

The chain couples TRBV2 to TRBJ1-2; tentative D call: TRBD1 (5 bases). Trimming stripped 3 bases from V and 4 bases from J, with 15 bases between. Germline V gene sequence: CDR1 SNHLY, CDR2 FYNNEI. This CDR3 is built from 15 residues. CDR3 nucleotide sequence: TGTGCCAGCAGTGACCGGATGCGGGGGACCTATGGCTACACCTTC. Translating it yields CASSDRMRGTYGYTF.

V usage is TRBV30 and J usage is TRBJ1-4; 8 bases map to TRBD1. The CDR3 sequence is 14 residues long. Trimming took 1 base from V and 4 from J; bases not matched to a gene: 2. Germline CDR1 is GTSNPN and CDR2 is SVGIG (reference sequence). CDR3 in DNA: TGTGCCTGGAGTGGACAGGGGCTTAATGAAAAACTGTTTTTT. Amino acid sequence: CAWSGQGLNEKLFF.

This rearrangement joins TRBV4-2 to TRBJ2-1; 11 bases are a match to TRBD2. The CDR3 has 16 residues. Germline V CDR1 and CDR2: LGHNA, YNFKEQ. With V trimmed by 0 bases and J by 10 bases, 8 bases remained unmatched. DNA for the CDR3: TGTGCCAGCAGCCAAGAAATAGCGGGAGGGCCGGGGGAGCAGTTCTTC. This sequence encodes CASSQEIAGGPGEQFF.